These T cell receptor beta chains were read from a single sample in a study of T cell responses to AZD1222 COVID-19 vaccine. TCRdb's table, derived via immunoSEQ multiplex PCR, lists solely in-frame clones and lacks some. The table lists 130,000 or so clones, about 82% of them singletons, with 12% in the top ten. The specimen comprised peripheral blood, sampled on day 0 of AZD1222 vaccination. The receptors stem from an adult in good health. Each CDR3 is given with its conserved first and last residue. Each record gives: V gene, clone size, J gene, CDR3 length, D gene, CDR3 DNA, CDR3 protein. The D gene is left open where the match is weak. Not every row has a clone size; where given, it reads once, few, many or a size class.

TRBV7-9	NA	TRBJ2-6	16	NA	TGTGCCAGCAGCTTAGGCCCGGGATCAGGGGCCAACGTCCTGACTTTC	CASSLGPGSGANVLTF
TRBV5-8	NA	TRBJ1-5	14	NA	TGTGCCAGCAGTTTCACCGGGGGCAATCAGCCCCAGCATTTT	CASSFTGGNQPQHF
TRBV19	once	TRBJ1-1	13	TRBD1	TGTGCCAGTAGTGGCGACAGGGACACTGAAGCTTTCTTT	CASSGDRDTEAFF
TRBV5-4	NA	TRBJ2-7	15	NA	TGTGCCAGCAGCTTGGCCGGGGGATACTCCTACGAGCAGTACTTC	CASSLAGGYSYEQYF
TRBV5-4	NA	TRBJ1-6	13	TRBD1	TGTGCCAGCCGCGGACAGGAGGGTTCACCCCTCCACTTT	CASRGQEGSPLHF
TRBV5-4	NA	TRBJ2-5	15	TRBD2	TGTGCCAGCAGCTTGGGGGGTTTGAGGGGAGGGGCCCAGTACTTC	CASSLGGLRGGAQYF
TRBV5-1	NA	TRBJ2-3	16	NA	TGCGCCAGCAGCCTCCCGTCTAGCACATACACAGATACGCAGTATTTT	CASSLPSSTYTDTQYF
TRBV7-2	once	TRBJ2-1	15	TRBD2	TGTGCCAGCAGCTCAACTAGCGGGGAGGTCAATGAGCAGTTCTTC	CASSSTSGEVNEQFF
TRBV4-1	NA	TRBJ1-5	14	NA	TGCGCCAGCAGCCAAGTACCCTTCGGTCAGCCCCAGCATTTT	CASSQVPFGQPQHF
TRBV4-3	NA	TRBJ1-5	13	NA	TGCGCCAGCAGCCAAGATCAGATACAGCCCCAGCATTTT	CASSQDQIQPQHF
TRBV2	NA	TRBJ1-2	14	TRBD1	TGTGCCAGCAGTCCGGACAGGGGCGACTATGGCTACACCTTC	CASSPDRGDYGYTF
TRBV7-9	NA	TRBJ1-1	15	NA	TGTGCCAGCACCCCACCTCGGGGTTTAAGCACTGAAGCTTTCTTT	CASTPPRGLSTEAFF
TRBV6-5	NA	TRBJ1-4	14	NA	TGTGCCAGCAGTTTAGACGCTCATAATGAAAAACTGTTTTTT	CASSLDAHNEKLFF
TRBV11-3	NA	TRBJ2-2	13	NA	TGTGCCAGCTTCAATTCAGCATCCGGGGAGCTGTTTTTT	CASFNSASGELFF
TRBV15	NA	TRBJ1-5	15	NA	TGTGCCACCAGCCGTTCAAGGGCGAGCAATCAGCCCCAGCATTTT	CATSRSRASNQPQHF
TRBV19	NA	TRBJ1-3	14	NA	TGTGCCAGTAGACTGGGCAGCTCTGGAAACACCATATATTTT	CASRLGSSGNTIYF
TRBV9	NA	TRBJ1-2	14	NA	TGTGCCAGCAGCCTTCAAGCTGGGCAGCATGGCTACACCTTC	CASSLQAGQHGYTF
TRBV15	NA	TRBJ1-5	14	NA	TGTGCCACCAGCGACAGTTATAGCAATCAGCCCCAGCATTTT	CATSDSYSNQPQHF
TRBV5-4	NA	TRBJ1-6	14	NA	TGTGCCAGCAGCTCCGGACAAGAAAATTCACCCCTCCACTTT	CASSSGQENSPLHF
TRBV7-2	NA	TRBJ2-5	16	NA	TGTGCCAGCAGCTTAAGTTTGATTTCGGCGTCAGAGACCCAGTACTTC	CASSLSLISASETQYF
TRBV9	NA	TRBJ2-1	15	TRBD1	TGTGCCAGCAGCCTCGATTCGACAGGGGGCGTTGAGCAGTTCTTC	CASSLDSTGGVEQFF
TRBV18	once	TRBJ2-5	15	TRBD1	TGTGCCAGCTCACCCTGGACAGGGGAGCAAGAGACCCAGTACTTC	CASSPWTGEQETQYF
TRBV11-2	few	TRBJ2-3	19	NA	TGTGCCAGCAGCTACACCCGTGGGGCACTCCGAACTACCACAGATACGCAGTATTTT	CASSYTRGALRTTTDTQYF
TRBV7-3	NA	TRBJ2-7	15	NA	TGTGCCAGCAGCTACCGGGCCGGTGGGGCCTACGAGCAGTACTTC	CASSYRAGGAYEQYF
TRBV2	few	TRBJ2-5	13	NA	TGTGCCAGCAGTGTGCACAGCCAAGAGACCCAGTACTTC	CASSVHSQETQYF
TRBV9	NA	TRBJ1-4	15	TRBD1	TGTGCCAGCAGCGTAGATAGGGGGCGTCGTGAAAAACTGTTTTTT	CASSVDRGRREKLFF
TRBV7-6	NA	TRBJ1-6	13	NA	TGTGCCAGCAGCTTTGCCACAAATTCACCCCTCCACTTT	CASSFATNSPLHF
TRBV30	NA	TRBJ1-5	12	TRBD1	TGTGCCTGGGGACAGGGCAATCAGCCCCAGCATTTT	CAWGQGNQPQHF
TRBV4-1	few	TRBJ1-4	16	NA	TGCGCCAGCAGCCAGGTCCCCAGGGCTACTAATGAAAAACTGTTTTTT	CASSQVPRATNEKLFF
TRBV3-1/TRBV3-2	NA	TRBJ2-2	13	NA	TGTGCCAGCAGCCAAGATTCCCAGGTGGAGCTGTTTTTT	CASSQDSQVELFF
TRBV27	NA	TRBJ1-3	15	NA	TGTGCCAGCAGTATCACAGGGTACTCTGGAAACACCATATATTTT	CASSITGYSGNTIYF
TRBV7-3	NA	TRBJ2-1	16	TRBD2	TGTGCCAGCAGCCCTCAGGGACTAGCGGGATTCAATGAGCAGTTCTTC	CASSPQGLAGFNEQFF
TRBV5-8	NA	TRBJ1-3	14	NA	TGTGCCAGCAGCTTATGGTCGAGAGGAAACACCATATATTTT	CASSLWSRGNTIYF
TRBV18	NA	TRBJ2-1	15	TRBD1	TGTGCCAGCTCATTTGGGACAGGGGGATTCGATGAGCAGTTCTTC	CASSFGTGGFDEQFF